Listed here are 32 T cell receptor beta chains from one sample, sequenced in a study of blood T cell repertoires in COVID-19 (dated by TCRdb to about 2020). Receptor libraries were prepared by the immunoSEQ multiplex PCR assay. Here the immuneACCESS table is served through TCRdb, limited to in-frame sequences with V and J called. Missing clones are a known gap in these copies; in checked studies unresolved V genes cover under half, and the rest lacks a known reason. The sample data list tens of thousands of clones, and 80% to 90% of these were observed just once. The biggest ten clones account for roughly 3.4% of the sample. The sample taken for sequencing was peripheral blood. These receptors were taken from a middle-aged man with COVID-19, enrolled during active disease.

The gene calls are TRBV25-1 and TRBJ1-6, with D possibly TRBD1 on 5 matching bases. The CDR3 length is 14 residues. The germline gives CDR1 MGHDK, CDR2 SYGVNS. Trimming cost V 8 bases and J 0 bases, with 8 bases left between them. CDR3 DNA sequence: TGTGCCAGCCGACAGAGCTCCTATAATTCACCCCTCCACTTT. It encodes CASRQSSYNSPLHF.

This chain connects TRBV2 to TRBJ1-4; the D gene is possibly TRBD1 (6 bases). Germline assignment: CDR1 SNHLY and CDR2 FYNNEI. The CDR3 spans 15 residues. V lost 8 bases, J lost 4 bases, and 17 bases lay in between. CDR3 loop: CASRLSGTLNEKLFF. CDR3 nucleotides: TGTGCCAGCCGACTGTCCGGGACACTTAATGAAAAACTGTTTTTT.

The chain combines TRBV6-6 with TRBJ2-7; D unclear. The CDR3 contains 16 residues. Trimming stripped 0 bases from V and 0 bases from J, with 12 bases between. CDR1 and CDR2 from the germline V gene are MNHNY and SVGAGI (reference sequence). The CDR3 spells CASSYSRDFSSYEQYF. CDR3 nucleotides: TGTGCCAGCAGTTACTCGCGAGATTTTAGCTCCTACGAGCAGTACTTC.

CDR3 nucleotides: TGTGCCACCAGCAGAGATCTTACGGGCGGGATCCTAGGCAATGAGCAGTTCTTC. Encoded protein: CATSRDLTGGILGNEQFF. V usage is TRBV15 and J usage is TRBJ2-1; TRBD2 might be the D (6 bases). V dropped 0 bases and J dropped 6 bases, with 21 bases sitting between them. Germline CDR1 LNHNV, CDR2 YYDKDF (reference sequence). The CDR3 consists of 18 residues.

The table lists this clone with a count of one. The chain has TRBV28 and TRBJ2-1; the match to TRBD2 covers 8 bases. Germline V gives CDR1 MDHEN, CDR2 SYDVKM. The CDR3 consists of 15 residues. V trimming: 7 bases; J trimming: 1 base; junction bases outside the gene matches: 6. This chain's CDR3 is CASTAGGRSYNEQFF. The DNA of the CDR3 is TGTGCCAGCACCGCTGGCGGGAGGTCCTACAATGAGCAGTTCTTC.

The V call is TRBV29-1, the J call TRBJ1-4, with D perhaps matching TRBD1 (6 bases). V was clipped by 6 bases and J by 8 bases, with 22 bases between them. Germline V lookup: CDR1 SQVTM, CDR2 ANQGSEA. This CDR3 region has 15 residues. This chain's CDR3 is CSVTQTGLPGEKLFF. The CDR3 DNA follows: TGCAGCGTCACCCAAACAGGGCTCCCGGGGGAAAAACTGTTTTTT. Looking up the rest from reference TRBV29-1 and TRBJ1-4 gives the full variable domain: SAVISQKPSRDICQRGTSLTIQCQVDSQVTMMFWYRQQPGQSLTLIATANQGSEATYESGFVIDKFPISRPNLTFSTLTVSNMSPEDSSIYLCSVTQTGLPGEKLFFGSGTQLSVL.

This chain connects TRBV6-5 to TRBJ2-7, with 7 bases aligning to TRBD1. The CDR3 is made up of 13 amino acids. V dropped 7 bases and J dropped 0; count of bases not matched to a gene: 3. Germline lookup yields CDR1 MNHEY and CDR2 SVGAGI. CDR3 sequence: CASNRQGSYEQYF. CDR3 bases: TGTGCCAGCAACCGACAGGGCTCCTACGAGCAGTACTTC.

J is TRBJ1-1 and V is TRBV5-6; D gene uncertain. The CDR3 is made up of 13 amino acids. Germline loops: CDR1 SGHDT, CDR2 YYEEEE. V gave up 3 bases and J gave up 3 bases, with 9 bases separating them. CDR3 nucleotides: TGTGCCAGCAGCTCGAGCCTAGACACTGAAGCTTTCTTT. Its protein product is CASSSSLDTEAFF.

The rearrangement uses TRBV19 and TRBJ2-5, with 9 bases fitting TRBD2. J was trimmed by 4 bases and V by 3 bases; bases with no gene match: 6. Germline CDR1 and CDR2: LNHDA and SQIVND (reference sequence). CDR3 size: 15 residues. This chain's CDR3 is CASSMRGGAGETQYF. CDR3 bases: TGTGCCAGTAGTATGCGCGGGGGGGCCGGAGAGACCCAGTACTTC.

The CDR3 protein is CASSLQGAYEQYF. CDR3 bases: TGTGCCAGCAGCTTACAGGGGGCTTACGAGCAGTACTTC. The chain links TRBV7-8 to TRBJ2-7; 8 bases fit TRBD1. This CDR3 contains 13 residues. Germline V gene sequence: CDR1 SGHVS, CDR2 FQNEAQ. V lost 2 bases and J lost 4; bases outside the gene matches: 1.

The genes are TRBV7-8 and TRBJ1-5, with D hard to call. Trimming cost V 3 bases and J 7 bases, with 7 bases left between them. Germline V gives CDR1 SGHVS, CDR2 FQNEAQ. This CDR3 spans 12 amino acids. CDR3 coding DNA: TGTGCCAGCAGCTTTGGCGGACAGCCCCAGCATTTT. Encoded protein: CASSFGGQPQHF.

The chain couples TRBV3-1 (or the pseudogene TRBV3-2) to TRBJ2-5; possibly TRBD2 for D (5 bases). V was trimmed by 0 bases and J by 2 bases, leaving 10 bases between them. CDR1 is LGHDT and CDR2 is YNNKEL in the germline V gene (reference sequence). The CDR3 consists of 15 residues. The CDR3 is CASSQEGEGQETQYF. DNA for the CDR3: TGTGCCAGCAGCCAAGAAGGCGAGGGACAAGAGACCCAGTACTTC.

This clone came up a few times. The chain uses TRBV28 and TRBJ1-6; possible D gene TRBD1, 6 bases. V lost 2 bases to trimming and J lost 11 bases, with 13 bases between them. CDR3 size: 14 residues. The germline V gene has CDR1 MDHEN and CDR2 SYDVKM. The CDR3 nucleotides are TGTGCCAGCAGTTTAATACAGGGTCCTACACCCCTCCACTTT. Encoded protein: CASSLIQGPTPLHF. The entire variable domain, with the rest obtained from reference TRBV28 and TRBJ1-6, is as follows: DVKVTQSSRYLVKRTGEKVFLECVQDMDHENMFWYRQDPGLGLRLIYFSYDVKMKEKGDIPEGYSVSREKKERFSLILESASTNQTSMYLCASSLIQGPTPLHFGNGTRLTVT.

This chain uses TRBV7-9 with TRBJ1-3; TRBD1 matches at 7 bases. J gave up 1 base and V 5 bases, and 8 bases lay outside the gene matches. The CDR3 extends over 16 amino acids. Germline CDR1 and CDR2: SEHNR and FQNEAQ (reference sequence). CDR3 sequence reads: CASSRGGTDSGNTIYF. DNA for the CDR3: TGTGCCAGCAGCCGAGGAGGGACAGATTCTGGAAACACCATATATTTT.

The V call is TRBV5-1, the J call TRBJ2-1, with D possibly matching TRBD2 (6 bases). The germline gives CDR1 SGHRS, CDR2 YFSETQ. V lost 0 bases, J lost 7 bases, and 14 bases lay in between. This CDR3 has 15 residues. The CDR3 coding sequence is TGCGCCAGCAGCTTGGGACTAGGGCAATCGAATGAGCAGTTCTTC. Protein sequence: CASSLGLGQSNEQFF.

The CDR3 nucleotides read TGTGCCAGCAGTGAAAACGACAGACTCTACGAGCAGTACTTC. This translates into CASSENDRLYEQYF. The chain couples TRBV2 to TRBJ2-7; TRBD1 is a possible D gene (5 bases). V was cut by 2 bases and J by 3 bases, with 11 bases left in between. Germline-derived CDR1 and CDR2 are SNHLY and FYNNEI. The length of the CDR3 is 14 residues.

The rearrangement joins TRBV25-1 to TRBJ2-6; tentatively, D is TRBD1 (6 bases). V lost 3 bases to trimming and J lost 4 bases, with 13 bases between them. Per the germline V gene, CDR1 is MGHDK and CDR2 is SYGVNS. This CDR3 has 16 amino acids. This CDR3 reads CASSDLQGTGANVLTF. Here the CDR3 DNA reads TGTGCCAGCAGTGACCTTCAGGGGACCGGGGCCAACGTCCTGACTTTC.

This chain uses TRBV6-6 with TRBJ2-7, with TRBD1 matching over 7 bases. Germline V CDR1 and CDR2: MNHNY, SVGAGI (reference sequence). V lost 5 bases, J lost 0 bases, and 7 bases stayed unmatched. The CDR3 is 15 residues long. CDR3 sequence reads: CASSQPDRISYEQYF. The CDR3 bases are TGTGCCAGCAGTCAACCGGACAGGATCTCCTACGAGCAGTACTTC.

The CDR3 is CASSTGGMVKLFF. CDR3 DNA sequence: TGTGCCAGTAGTACAGGGGGCATGGTGAAACTGTTTTTT. The chain carries TRBV19 and TRBJ1-4; the match to TRBD1 covers 8 bases. CDR3 length equals 13 residues. The germline gives CDR1 LNHDA, CDR2 SQIVND (reference sequence). Germline trimming cut 4 bases from V and 11 bases from J; bases unmatched to any gene: 6.

The rearrangement joins TRBV5-4 to TRBJ2-5; 8 nucleotides match TRBD2. Germline loops: CDR1 SGHNT, CDR2 YYREEE (reference sequence). This CDR3 has 14 amino acids. J gave up 3 bases and V 4 bases, and 5 bases lay outside the gene matches. CDR3 protein: CASSAELAEETQYF. The CDR3 nucleotides read TGTGCCAGCAGCGCCGAACTAGCGGAAGAGACCCAGTACTTC.

The V and J genes are TRBV15 and TRBJ2-5; perhaps TRBD2 as D (5 bases). The CDR3 sequence is 15 residues long. Trimming left V 1 base short and J 3 bases short, with 12 bases between. Germline lookup yields CDR1 LNHNV and CDR2 YYDKDF (reference sequence). This chain's CDR3 is CATSRGGSQEETQYF. CDR3 in DNA: TGTGCCACCAGCAGAGGCGGGTCCCAAGAAGAGACCCAGTACTTC.

This clone was seen just once. This chain joins TRBV4-1 and TRBJ1-4; unclear D gene. The V end was cut by 0 bases, the J end by 12 bases, with 11 bases between. Germline V gives CDR1 MGHRA, CDR2 YSYEKL. The CDR3 sequence is 13 residues long. The chain's CDR3 is CASSQDFRGELFF. CDR3 in DNA: TGCGCCAGCAGCCAAGATTTCCGGGGTGAACTGTTTTTT.

The CDR3 protein is CASSAGLSDTQYF. CDR3 DNA sequence: TGTGCCAGCAGCGCGGGACTTTCCGATACGCAGTATTTT. The chain has TRBV9 and TRBJ2-3; TRBD2 is a possible D gene (6 bases). CDR3 length equals 13 residues. Germline assignment: CDR1 SGDLS and CDR2 YYNGEE. V was pared by 3 bases and J by 6 bases, with 11 bases between.

The chain links TRBV11-3 to TRBJ2-5; TRBD2 matches 8 bases. Germline-derived CDR1 and CDR2 are SGHNT and YENEEA. Trimming took 5 bases from V and 5 from J; bases not matched to a gene: 10. The CDR3 covers 15 residues. CDR3 coding DNA: TGTGCCAGCAGCCAATCGGGACTAGAGGAGGAGACCCAGTACTTC. Residues: CASSQSGLEEETQYF.

The chain recombines TRBV7-9 with TRBJ2-5; 10 nucleotides match TRBD1. The V and J ends lost 4 bases and 5 bases, in that order; junction bases with no gene match: 7. The germline V gene has CDR1 SEHNR and CDR2 FQNEAQ (reference sequence). The CDR3 has 15 residues. The CDR3 DNA sequence: TGTGCCAGCAGCTCTTCCGTGACAGGGGGCGAGACCCAGTACTTC. Amino acids: CASSSSVTGGETQYF.

The CDR3 nucleotides are TGTGCCAGCAGCCAATCAGGGGAGGGGCAGCCCCAGCATTTT. Protein product: CASSQSGEGQPQHF. V gene TRBV3-1 (or the pseudogene TRBV3-2) combines with J gene TRBJ1-5; possible D gene TRBD1, 6 bases. CDR1 is LGHDT, CDR2 YNNKEL, per germline (reference sequence). This CDR3 is built from 14 residues. Trimming stripped 2 bases from V and 7 bases from J, with 12 bases between.

The rearrangement uses TRBV5-1 and TRBJ2-7; TRBD2 matches at 11 bases. CDR3 length: 16 residues. The germline gives CDR1 SGHRS, CDR2 YFSETQ. V trimming: 5 bases; J trimming: 2 bases; junction bases outside the gene matches: 9. The CDR3 coding sequence is TGCGCCAGCAGATGGCTGACTAGCGGGATAGCCTACGAGCAGTACTTC. Its protein product is CASRWLTSGIAYEQYF.

This clone showed up just once. As DNA, the CDR3 is TGTGCCAGCAGTTTGTGGGCGGGGGGGCAAGAGACCCAGTACTTC. Protein sequence: CASSLWAGGQETQYF. The genes are TRBV28 and TRBJ2-5; 9 bases agree with TRBD2. Germline V CDR1 and CDR2: MDHEN, SYDVKM. V was clipped by 3 bases and J by 2 bases; unmatched bases: 4. The length of the CDR3 is 15 residues. The full variable domain, rest sourced from reference TRBV28 and TRBJ2-5, is DVKVTQSSRYLVKRTGEKVFLECVQDMDHENMFWYRQDPGLGLRLIYFSYDVKMKEKGDIPEGYSVSREKKERFSLILESASTNQTSMYLCASSLWAGGQETQYFGPGTRLLVL.

The chain employs TRBV14 and TRBJ1-1, with 11 bases fitting TRBD1. The CDR3 covers 15 residues. Germline lookup yields CDR1 SGHDN and CDR2 FVKESK. With 4 bases clipped from V and 4 bases from J, the junction kept 5 bases outside the gene matches. The CDR3 bases are TGTGCCAGCAGCCTCGGACAGGGGGCGGTCACTGAAGCTTTCTTT. This encodes CASSLGQGAVTEAFF.

V usage is TRBV15 and J usage is TRBJ1-5; possible D gene TRBD1, 5 bases. Germline CDR1 is LNHNV and CDR2 is YYDKDF (reference sequence). The CDR3 spans 13 residues. V was cut by 9 bases and J by 0 bases, with 9 bases left in between. The CDR3 protein is CATLGHSNQPQHF. The CDR3 DNA is TGTGCCACGCTCGGACATAGCAATCAGCCCCAGCATTTT.

The V gene is TRBV24-1, the J gene TRBJ1-1; no firm D call. Trimming removed 1 base at V and 1 base at J, with 6 bases between. Germline V gene data show CDR1 as KGHDR and CDR2 as SFDVKD. The CDR3 runs to 14 residues. The CDR3 spells CATSDFRENTEAFF. The DNA of the CDR3 is TGTGCCACCAGTGATTTTAGAGAGAACACTGAAGCTTTCTTT.

The gene calls are TRBV19 and TRBJ1-2; D might be TRBD1 (6 bases). Trimming pared 2 bases from V and 7 bases from J, leaving 11 bases between. CDR3 length equals 13 residues. Looked up from germline, CDR1 is LNHDA and CDR2 is SQIVND (reference sequence). Here the CDR3 reads CASSINRDGGYTF. Here the CDR3 DNA reads TGTGCCAGTAGTATAAACAGGGACGGTGGCTACACCTTC.